These 20 T cell receptor beta chains were sequenced from one sample in a study of blood T cell repertoires in COVID-19. Sequenced by immunoSEQ multiplex PCR; TCRdb stores in-frame clones only, minus some. There are about 45,000 clones in the sample; about four fifths occur only once, and more than 13% lies in the top ten. Sequenced input: peripheral blood. The receptor source for this set is a human donor in a cohort sampled during active COVID-19.

This chain links TRBV28 with TRBJ2-5, with 7 bases matching TRBD2. The V gene end was trimmed by 5 bases and the J gene end by 3 bases; junction bases not matched to a gene: 9. Germline lookup yields CDR1 MDHEN and CDR2 SYDVKM. The length of the CDR3 is 15 residues. CDR3 DNA: TGTGCCAGCAGTGGGGCCGGGACTAAAGAAGAGACCCAGTACTTC. Translation gives CASSGAGTKEETQYF.

The V gene is TRBV4-3, the J gene TRBJ2-7, with TRBD1 matching 8 bases. V lost 4 bases, J lost 0 bases, and 8 bases stayed unmatched. CDR1 and CDR2 from the germline V gene are LGHNA and YSLEER. The CDR3 loop spans 16 amino acids. The CDR3: CASSRDRGQSSYEQYF. In DNA form, the CDR3 reads TGCGCCAGCAGCCGAGACAGGGGACAGAGCTCCTACGAGCAGTACTTC.

This clone has a handful of counts. The V gene is TRBV19, the J gene TRBJ1-5, with D unresolved. The V and J ends lost 1 base and 5 bases respectively, with 6 bases between them. Germline V CDR1 and CDR2: LNHDA, SQIVND (reference sequence). This CDR3 comprises 13 residues. The CDR3 region has the DNA TGTGCCAGTAGTATAGGAGAAGATCAGCCCCAGCATTTT. Translating it yields CASSIGEDQPQHF.

V gene TRBV6-5 combines with J gene TRBJ1-4; D not certain. Trimming cost V 0 bases and J 0 bases, with 5 bases left between them. The germline V gene encodes CDR1 MNHEY and CDR2 SVGAGI. The CDR3 length is 15 residues. CDR3 bases: TGTGCCAGCAGTTACTCGGGCACAACTAATGAAAAACTGTTTTTT. Translation: CASSYSGTTNEKLFF.

On this clone: One junction end does not reproduce the germline sequence, and a read error may be involved. J is TRBJ2-7 and V is TRBV6-7; TRBD2 aligns across 7 bases. TRBV6-7 is an ORF, and what it does is uncertain. The CDR3 runs 11 residues. The CDR3: CASSYSWEGDF. The CDR3 bases are TGTGCCAGCAGTTACTCGTGGGAGGGAGATTTC.

This chain joins TRBV30 and TRBJ1-3; D is perhaps TRBD1 (6 bases). This CDR3 spans 15 amino acids. Germline values: CDR1 GTSNPN, CDR2 SVGIG (reference sequence). The V end was cut by 4 bases, the J end by 6 bases, with 19 bases between. CDR3 DNA: TGTGCCTGGATCAGAAAGGCCGGGGGGCAAAACACCATATATTTT. Translating it yields CAWIRKAGGQNTIYF.

V is TRBV10-2 and J is TRBJ2-7; TRBD2 might be the D (5 bases). Trimming pared 4 bases from V and 3 bases from J, leaving 16 bases between. The CDR3 consists of 15 residues. Germline values: CDR1 WSHSY, CDR2 SAAADI. In DNA form, the CDR3 reads TGCGCCAGCAGTGTGGCGGGTACCTCAAGCTACGAGCAGTACTTC. Protein sequence: CASSVAGTSSYEQYF.

V usage is TRBV5-1 and J usage is TRBJ2-7; TRBD1 matches 11 bases. V dropped 4 bases and J dropped 2; count of bases not matched to a gene: 2. The germline CDR1 and CDR2 sequences are SGHRS and YFSETQ. The CDR3 totals 14 residues. The CDR3 sequence: CASSPGQGAYEQYF. CDR3 nucleotide sequence: TGCGCCAGCAGCCCGGGACAGGGGGCCTACGAGCAGTACTTC. Complete variable domain (other parts from reference TRBV5-1 and TRBJ2-7): KAGVTQTPRYLIKTRGQQVTLSCSPISGHRSVSWYQQTPGQGLQFLFEYFSETQRNKGNFPGRFSGRQFSNSRSEMNVSTLELGDSALYLCASSPGQGAYEQYFGPGTRLTVT.

The rearrangement uses TRBV18 and TRBJ2-7, with TRBD1 as a possible D gene (6 bases). The CDR3 sequence is 15 residues long. CDR1 KGHSH and CDR2 LQKENI come from the germline V gene. V lost 0 bases to trimming and J lost 6 bases, with 15 bases between them. In DNA form, the CDR3 reads TGTGCCAGCTCACCACCGGTATCGAGAGGGGGCGAGCAGTACTTC. This codes for CASSPPVSRGGEQYF.

The chain couples TRBV6-4 to TRBJ1-2, with D maybe TRBD1 (6 bases). Deletions cut 4 bases from V and 4 bases from J, with 13 bases between. Germline loops: CDR1 MRHNA, CDR2 SNTAGT. The CDR3 covers 14 residues. The CDR3 is CASSASQGPYGYTF. For the CDR3, the DNA is TGTGCCAGCAGTGCTTCACAGGGACCCTATGGCTACACCTTC.

The J gene is TRBJ1-5, the V gene TRBV28, with 8 bases lining up with TRBD1. Germline CDR1 reads MDHEN; CDR2 reads SYDVKM. The CDR3 contains 15 residues. The trim removed 5 bases at V and 2 bases at J, leaving 5 bases unmatched. The CDR3 protein is CASSPGQGGNQPQHF. CDR3 coding DNA: TGTGCCAGCAGTCCCGGACAGGGAGGCAATCAGCCCCAGCATTTT.

This clone has only a few counts. This sequence joins TRBV27 and TRBJ2-7; 11 bases match TRBD2. Germline V gene sequence: CDR1 MNHEY, CDR2 SMNVEV (reference sequence). This CDR3 has 14 amino acids. The junction had 2 bases not matched to a gene; V was cut back by 5 bases and J by 2 bases. CDR3 in amino acids: CASSQLAGAYEQYF. The CDR3 DNA sequence: TGTGCCAGCAGTCAACTAGCGGGGGCCTACGAGCAGTACTTC.

This clone showed up just a few times. This sequence joins TRBV2 and TRBJ2-3; 10 bases fit TRBD2. Germline loops: CDR1 SNHLY, CDR2 FYNNEI. The CDR3 runs 17 residues. V trimming: 7 bases; J trimming: 2 bases; junction bases outside the gene matches: 12. CDR3 in DNA: TGTGCCAGCACTTTCCTTGGGACTAGCGTTTACACAGATACGCAGTATTTT. Translated: CASTFLGTSVYTDTQYF.

This chain uses TRBV3-1 (or the pseudogene TRBV3-2) with TRBJ2-7, with 10 bases lining up with TRBD1. Germline V CDR1 and CDR2: LGHDT, YNNKEL (reference sequence). The CDR3 is 16 amino acids. V lost 5 bases to trimming and J lost 4 bases; unmatched junction nucleotides: 11. For the CDR3, the DNA is TGTGCCAGCAGCTCACCGACCCTGGACAGGGGGTACGAGCAGTACTTC. This encodes CASSSPTLDRGYEQYF.

The J gene is TRBJ2-7, the V gene TRBV11-2; D might be TRBD1 (7 bases). This CDR3 is 16 amino acids long. V lost 3 bases and J 7 bases, leaving 22 bases between the germline ends. Germline loops: CDR1 SGHAT, CDR2 FQNNGV. The CDR3 region is CASSFPYRGRRGEQYF. DNA for the CDR3: TGTGCCAGCAGCTTTCCCTACAGGGGCCGCCGGGGGGAGCAGTACTTC.

The chain recombines TRBV11-3 with TRBJ1-4, with 7 positions matching TRBD1. The germline V gene encodes CDR1 SGHNT and CDR2 YENEEA. The CDR3 has 13 amino acids. V lost 5 bases and J lost 7; bases outside the gene matches: 4. DNA for the CDR3: TGTGCCAGCAGCCCCGGACAGGCTGAAAAACTGTTTTTT. Translation: CASSPGQAEKLFF.

The chain is built from TRBV12-3 or TRBV12-4 and TRBJ1-2, with 9 bases aligning to TRBD1. The V segment lost 5 bases and the J segment 8 bases; nucleotides outside the gene matches: 3. The CDR3 has 12 residues. CDR3 nucleotides: TGTGCCAGCAGTAGACAGGGGGGAGGCTACACCTTC. It translates to CASSRQGGGYTF.

The chain joins TRBV18 to TRBJ2-7; TRBD2 matches at 11 bases. J was trimmed by 3 bases and V by 3 bases; bases with no gene match: 4. This CDR3 comprises 15 residues. Germline CDR1 is KGHSH and CDR2 is LQKENI. The CDR3 sequence: CASSPSGTSGYEQYF. For the CDR3, the DNA is TGTGCCAGCTCACCCTCCGGGACTAGCGGCTACGAGCAGTACTTC.

Only a few counts were recorded for this clone. This chain joins TRBV7-9 and TRBJ2-7; 7 nucleotides line up with TRBD2. The CDR3 spans 15 residues. V was clipped by 1 base and J by 3 bases; unmatched bases: 6. CDR1 is SEHNR and CDR2 is FQNEAQ in the germline V gene (reference sequence). CDR3 coding DNA: TGTGCCAGCAGCTTAGAGAGCGGGGCCCTCTACGAGCAGTACTTC. The encoded protein is CASSLESGALYEQYF. Complete variable domain (other parts from reference TRBV7-9 and TRBJ2-7): DTGVSQNPRHKITKRGQNVTFRCDPISEHNRLYWYRQTLGQGPEFLTYFQNEAQLEKSRLLSDRFSAERPKGSFSTLEIQRTEQGDSAMYLCASSLESGALYEQYFGPGTRLTVT.

The chain joins TRBV6-6 to TRBJ2-3; D ambiguous. The CDR3 covers 12 residues. V was clipped by 6 bases and J by 1 base, with 5 bases between them. In germline, CDR1 is MNHNY, CDR2 SVGAGI (reference sequence). CDR3 nucleotides: TGTGCCAGCAGCCTCGGCACAGATACGCAGTATTTT. This sequence encodes CASSLGTDTQYF.